This T cell receptor (beta chain) was recovered during a study of T cell clusters in autoimmune cytopenias. One tube held mixed TRB-A and TRB-B primer pools for touch-down PCR. TCRdb re-called the multiplex PCR reads, yielding one record per CDR3 amino acid sequence without DNA. Recorded for this sample: some 4,900 distinct CDR3 sequences. TRB amplification used approximately 250 ng of peripheral blood genomic DNA. The CDR3 has 13 residues. The sample was also linked to a second study, of T cell repertoires in aging, cancer and after chemotherapy.

The sequence was collected from a human donor in good health. The gene calls are TRBV12-3 or TRBV12-4 and TRBJ1-4. Input material: peripheral blood. The CDR3 sequence: CASSLGLREKLFF.